These 17 T cell receptor beta chains were all obtained from the same sample, sequenced in a study of blood T cell repertoires in COVID-19. Profiled with immunoSEQ multiplex PCR; TCRdb holds only in-frame clones, not every one. The table has 350,000 to 400,000 clones, approximately 89% seen once; the top ten hold about 0.83%. The specimen sequenced was PBMCs or T cells enriched from blood (not recorded which). These receptors all stem from a woman aged 40 to 55 who had been exposed to COVID-19.

The genes are TRBV11-2 and TRBJ2-7; D is uncertain. The CDR3 is made up of 11 amino acids. Trimming stripped 11 bases from V and 0 bases from J, with 8 bases between. Germline CDR1 reads SGHAT; CDR2 reads FQNNGV. The CDR3 DNA reads TGTGCCGCAGGCAGCTCCTACGAGCAGTACTTC. Amino acid sequence: CAAGSSYEQYF.

V and J are TRBV7-2 and TRBJ1-5; 7 positions agree with TRBD1. Germline CDR1 reads SGHTA; CDR2 reads FQGNSA. The CDR3 totals 15 residues. V lost 7 bases and J lost 4; bases outside the gene matches: 10. CDR3 nucleotide sequence: TGTGCCAGCACCACACGTCCGGGACAGAATCAGCCCCAGCATTTT. Translation: CASTTRPGQNQPQHF.

V usage is TRBV5-1 and J usage is TRBJ1-6, with a weak D call TRBD1 (5 bases). This CDR3 spans 15 amino acids. Trimming shortened V by 5 bases and J by 8 bases, and 17 bases separated the two germline ends. Germline CDR1 is SGHRS and CDR2 is YFSETQ. Written as DNA, the CDR3 is TGCGCCAGCAGTAAACTTGGACATTCAGATTCACCCCTCCACTTT. This codes for CASSKLGHSDSPLHF.

The CDR3 coding sequence is TGTGCCAGCAGTTACCGAGTTAGCGGGGGCACAGATACGCAGTATTTT. Its translation: CASSYRVSGGTDTQYF. The chain couples TRBV27 to TRBJ2-3; 8 positions agree with TRBD2. The CDR3 runs to 16 residues. V gave up 4 bases and J gave up 1 base; unmatched junction bases: 7. Looked up from germline, CDR1 is MNHEY and CDR2 is SMNVEV (reference sequence).

This chain connects TRBV20-1 to TRBJ2-5; 10 positions agree with TRBD2. This CDR3 contains 15 residues. Looked up from germline, CDR1 is DFQATT and CDR2 is SNEGSKA (reference sequence). J was trimmed by 5 bases and V by 4 bases; bases with no gene match: 10. The DNA for the CDR3 is TGCAGTGCTAATGAGCTAGCGGGAGTAAGGGAGACCCAGTACTTC. This sequence encodes CSANELAGVRETQYF.

This clone was counted only a few times. The V call is TRBV5-4, the J call TRBJ2-7; D possibly corresponds to TRBD1 (6 bases). The CDR3 has 14 amino acids. With 5 bases removed from V and 3 bases from J, the gap between germline ends came to 15 bases. Per germline, CDR1 SGHNT and CDR2 YYREEE (reference sequence). The CDR3 nucleotides are TGTGCCAGCAGTCCCAGGGGTGGGAACTACGAGCAGTACTTC. The encoded protein is CASSPRGGNYEQYF.

The V call is TRBV7-3, the J call TRBJ2-3; no clear D. CDR3 length equals 15 residues. Per germline, CDR1 SGHTA and CDR2 FQGTGA. Trimming cost V 5 bases and J 0 bases, with 12 bases left between them. The CDR3 DNA follows: TGTGCCAGCAGCGCGACAATCATAAGCACAGATACGCAGTATTTT. This gives the protein CASSATIISTDTQYF.

This clone was picked up one time. The chain links TRBV5-1 to TRBJ1-5; 7 nucleotides align to TRBD1. This CDR3 is 14 amino acids long. Germline assignment: CDR1 SGHRS and CDR2 YFSETQ. The junction had 4 bases not matched to a gene; V was cut back by 0 bases and J by 7 bases. This CDR3 is CASSLEGGGQPQHF. The DNA for the CDR3 is TGCGCCAGCAGCTTGGAAGGGGGCGGGCAGCCCCAGCATTTT.

V gene TRBV5-4 combines with J gene TRBJ2-7, with 15 bases fitting TRBD2. Germline V gene data show CDR1 as SGHNT and CDR2 as YYREEE (reference sequence). There are 13 residues in the CDR3. Losses at the gene ends were 4 bases for V and 13 bases for J; bases not matched to a gene: 6. The CDR3 DNA is TGTGCCAGCAGCATAGGGACTAGCGGGGGGAGTTACTTC. Translating it yields CASSIGTSGGSYF.

The V and J genes are TRBV3-1 (or the pseudogene TRBV3-2) and TRBJ2-6; 7 bases are a match to TRBD1. CDR1 LGHDT and CDR2 YNNKEL come from the germline V gene (reference sequence). This CDR3 spans 17 amino acids. V shed 2 bases, J shed 2 bases, and the junction held 6 bases outside the gene matches. This CDR3 is CASSQSATGTGANVLTF. DNA of the CDR3: TGTGCCAGCAGCCAATCTGCGACAGGGACTGGGGCCAACGTCCTGACTTTC.

This clone showed up just once. V gene TRBV7-3 combines with J gene TRBJ2-1, with D tentatively TRBD1 (5 bases). The CDR3 is 15 residues long. Trimming removed 5 bases from V and 4 bases from J, with 15 bases in between. CDR1 SGHTA and CDR2 FQGTGA come from the germline V gene. The CDR3 coding sequence is TGTGCCAGCAGCCCCTTTGACAGAGCTTACAATGAGCAGTTCTTC. Translation: CASSPFDRAYNEQFF.

The chain couples TRBV2 to TRBJ1-3; D not certain. Germline assignment: CDR1 SNHLY and CDR2 FYNNEI. Trimming left V 0 bases short and J 4 bases short, with 16 bases between. CDR3 length: 17 residues. The CDR3 loop reads CASSEATGLMAGNTIYF. The CDR3 coding sequence is TGTGCCAGCAGTGAAGCGACGGGTCTAATGGCGGGAAACACCATATATTTT.

The chain has TRBV6-5 and TRBJ1-2; TRBD1 is a possible D gene (5 bases). The CDR3 runs to 13 residues. The germline V and J ends were trimmed by 6 bases and 2 bases, with 10 bases remaining between them. Per germline, CDR1 MNHEY and CDR2 SVGAGI. The CDR3 sequence is CASRRDGNYGYTF. The CDR3 nucleotides are TGTGCCAGCAGGCGGGACGGCAACTATGGCTACACCTTC.

This clone was observed a few times. The chain couples TRBV5-1 to TRBJ1-1, with D possibly matching TRBD1 (6 bases). Deletions cut 3 bases from V and 3 bases from J, with 15 bases between. CDR3 size: 15 residues. The germline gives CDR1 SGHRS, CDR2 YFSETQ. Written as DNA, the CDR3 is TGCGCCAGCAGCTCACACAGGGTGGGAGACACTGAAGCTTTCTTT. The encoded protein is CASSSHRVGDTEAFF.

The chain has TRBV11-3 and TRBJ2-3; D is unresolved. Per germline, CDR1 SGHNT and CDR2 YENEEA. V was clipped by 5 bases and J by 6 bases, with 18 bases between them. The CDR3 has 15 residues. CDR3 nucleotide sequence: TGTGCCAGCAGCCTCCGTTTGAGGTCCCAGGATACGCAGTATTTT. Translating gives CASSLRLRSQDTQYF.

This clone was recorded only once. The chain links TRBV4-3 to TRBJ2-1, with a possible D match to TRBD2 (5 bases). V was clipped by 5 bases and J by 6 bases, with 14 bases between them. From germline, CDR1 is LGHNA and CDR2 YSLEER. This CDR3 has 14 residues. CDR3 nucleotides: TGCGCCAGCAGCTCGGATTTAACTAGCAATGAGCAGTTCTTC. Translation gives CASSSDLTSNEQFF.

This sequence joins TRBV4-3 and TRBJ2-7, with TRBD2 matching over 10 bases. The V gene end was trimmed by 3 bases and the J gene end by 0 bases; junction bases not matched to a gene: 5. From germline, CDR1 is LGHNA and CDR2 YSLEER. The CDR3 has 16 amino acids. Here the CDR3 DNA reads TGCGCCAGCAGCCAGGGACTAGCGAAGAGCTCCTACGAGCAGTACTTC. It yields the protein CASSQGLAKSSYEQYF.